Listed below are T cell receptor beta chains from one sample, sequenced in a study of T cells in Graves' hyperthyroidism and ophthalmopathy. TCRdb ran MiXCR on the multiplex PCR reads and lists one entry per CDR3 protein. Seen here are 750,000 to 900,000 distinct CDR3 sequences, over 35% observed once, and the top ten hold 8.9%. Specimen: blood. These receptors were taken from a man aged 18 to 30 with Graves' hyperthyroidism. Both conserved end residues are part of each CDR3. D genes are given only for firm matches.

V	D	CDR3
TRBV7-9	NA	CASTWGADRTYNSPLHF
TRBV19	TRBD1	CVSSMDRGENQPQHF
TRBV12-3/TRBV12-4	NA	CASRARAVEGYTF
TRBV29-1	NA	CSVEGNAGQYF
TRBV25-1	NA	CASSDPVAEAFF
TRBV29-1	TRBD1	CSVVIPGQRFYEQYF
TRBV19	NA	CASSIVPQDTAGYTF
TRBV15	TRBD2	CATSRVGTSVDEQYF
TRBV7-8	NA	CASSLAGDGKQPQHF
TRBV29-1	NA	CSVLNRGPATEAFF
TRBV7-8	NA	CASSLDLMGLAFF
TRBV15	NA	CATSRDRQYSNQPQHF
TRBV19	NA	CASSIFDTEAFF
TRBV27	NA	CASSLARLSTEAFF
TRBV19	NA	CASSIGQGNGYTF
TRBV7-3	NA	CASSNRFNTGELFF
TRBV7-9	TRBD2	CASSLIAGAHITGELFF